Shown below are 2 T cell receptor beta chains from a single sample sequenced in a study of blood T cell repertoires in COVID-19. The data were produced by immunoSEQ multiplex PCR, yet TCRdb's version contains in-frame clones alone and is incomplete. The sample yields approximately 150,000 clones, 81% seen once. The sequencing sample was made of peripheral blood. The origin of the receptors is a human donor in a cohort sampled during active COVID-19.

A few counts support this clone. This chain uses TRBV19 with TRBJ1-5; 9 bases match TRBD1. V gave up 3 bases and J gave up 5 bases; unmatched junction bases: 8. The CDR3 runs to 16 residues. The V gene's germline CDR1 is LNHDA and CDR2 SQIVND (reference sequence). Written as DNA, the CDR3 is TGTGCCAGTAGTATCTCGGGACAGGGAGGGGATCAGCCCCAGCATTTT. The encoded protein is CASSISGQGGDQPQHF.

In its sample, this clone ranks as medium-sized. As DNA, the CDR3 is TGCGCCAGCAGCCTCCCAAGGGGGGGAGGTATGGATTCACCCCTCCACTTT. It translates to CASSLPRGGGMDSPLHF. The J gene is TRBJ1-6, the V gene TRBV4-1, with a tentative D call TRBD1 (6 bases). Germline assignment: CDR1 MGHRA and CDR2 YSYEKL. V gave up 4 bases and J gave up 8 bases, with 21 bases separating them. The CDR3 has 17 amino acids.